This T cell receptor (beta chain) originates from a study of blood T cells in healthy people across ages. Peripheral blood samples of around 9.3 milliliters were drawn from each donor. RNA extraction gave at least 5 micrograms of total RNA per sample. Germline CDR1 and CDR2: SQVTM and ANQGSEA. V gave up 5 bases and J gave up 4 bases, with 18 bases separating them. The CDR3 has 15 residues. As concerns this clonotype: Its antigen remains unidentified.

General study results and limits: Leaving the PBMCs unsorted stopped any conclusive comparison of naive versus antigen-experienced cells. Researchers judged that diversity estimates from one million T cells fell short of true values.

Through a sample-barcoded 5' primer and a J-beta primer mix, a second PCR was run for about 6 to 12 cycles. TCRdb itself ran the 5' RACE reads through MiXCR, one entry per CDR3 protein. The sample has 1.5 million to 2 million distinct CDR3 sequences, 49% seen once. Sequencing input: blood. This chain links TRBV29-1 with TRBJ2-1; D may be TRBD1 (6 bases). The receptor was isolated from a woman in her 40s in good health. CDR3 bases: TGCAGCGTTACCAGGGTCTCGGGGACATACAATGAGCAGTTCTTC. Translation: CSVTRVSGTYNEQFF.